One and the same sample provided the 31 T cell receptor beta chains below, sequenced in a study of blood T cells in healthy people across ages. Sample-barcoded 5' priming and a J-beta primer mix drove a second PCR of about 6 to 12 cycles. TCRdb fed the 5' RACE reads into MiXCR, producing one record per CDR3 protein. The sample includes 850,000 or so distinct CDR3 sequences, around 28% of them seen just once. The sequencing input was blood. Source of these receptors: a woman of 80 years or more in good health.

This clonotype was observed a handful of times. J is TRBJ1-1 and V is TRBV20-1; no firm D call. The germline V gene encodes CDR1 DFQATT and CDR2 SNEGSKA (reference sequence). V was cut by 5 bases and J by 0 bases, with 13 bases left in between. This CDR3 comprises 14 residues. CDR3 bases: TGCAGTGCTCCGGACGGGTACATGAACACTGAAGCTTTCTTT. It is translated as CSAPDGYMNTEAFF.

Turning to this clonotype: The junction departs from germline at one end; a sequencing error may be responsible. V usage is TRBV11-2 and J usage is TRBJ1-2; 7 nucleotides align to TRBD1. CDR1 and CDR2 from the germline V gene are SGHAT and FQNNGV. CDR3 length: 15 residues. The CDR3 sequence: CAGRATGTVNYGYTF. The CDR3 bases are TGTGCCGGCAGGGCAACCGGGACAGTCAACTATGGCTACACCTTC.

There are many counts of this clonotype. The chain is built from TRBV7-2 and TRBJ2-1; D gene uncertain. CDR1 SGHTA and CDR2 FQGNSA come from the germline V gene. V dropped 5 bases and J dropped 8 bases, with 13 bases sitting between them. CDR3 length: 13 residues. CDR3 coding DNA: TGTGCCAGCAGCCTCCCGTTTGCCTATGAGCAGTTCTTC. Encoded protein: CASSLPFAYEQFF.

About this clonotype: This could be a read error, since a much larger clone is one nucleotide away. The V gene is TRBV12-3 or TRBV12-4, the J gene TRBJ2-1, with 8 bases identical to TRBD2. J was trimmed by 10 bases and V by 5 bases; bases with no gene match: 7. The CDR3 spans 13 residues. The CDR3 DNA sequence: TGTGCCAGCAGTCTGGGGATAGCGGGGGAGCAGTTCTTC. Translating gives CASSLGIAGEQFF.

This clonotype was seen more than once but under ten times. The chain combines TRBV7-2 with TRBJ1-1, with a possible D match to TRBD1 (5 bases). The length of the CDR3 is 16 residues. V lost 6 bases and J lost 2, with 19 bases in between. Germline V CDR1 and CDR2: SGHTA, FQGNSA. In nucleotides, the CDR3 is TGTGCCAGCAGACGACTTAGTGGGACCGCTAACACTGAAGCTTTCTTT. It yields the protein CASRRLSGTANTEAFF.

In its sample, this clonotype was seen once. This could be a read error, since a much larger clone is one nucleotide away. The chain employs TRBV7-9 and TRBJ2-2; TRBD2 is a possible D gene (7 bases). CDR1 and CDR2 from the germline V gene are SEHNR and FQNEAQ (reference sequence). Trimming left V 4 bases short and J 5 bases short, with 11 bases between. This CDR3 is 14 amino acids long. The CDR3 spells CASSSGGRTGELFF. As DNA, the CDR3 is TGTGCCAGCAGCTCCGGGGGGCGAACCGGGGAGCTGTTTTTT.

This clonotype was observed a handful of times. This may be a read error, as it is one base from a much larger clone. For the CDR3, the DNA is TGTGCCAGCAGTTTAGGGCAGGGGGCGAGGAATGAGCAGTACTTC. Protein product: CASSLGQGARNEQYF. The chain employs TRBV12-3 or TRBV12-4 and TRBJ2-5; 8 bases fit TRBD1. The CDR3 length is 15 residues. The ends lost 1 base at V and 11 bases at J; junction bases unmatched: 12.

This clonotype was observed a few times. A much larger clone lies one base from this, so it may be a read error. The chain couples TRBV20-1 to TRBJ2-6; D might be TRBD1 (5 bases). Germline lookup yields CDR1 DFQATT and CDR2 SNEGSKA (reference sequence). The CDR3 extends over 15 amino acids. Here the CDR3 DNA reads TGCAGTGCTAGACCTTGGAGCTCTGGGGCCAACGTCCGGACTTTC. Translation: CSARPWSSGANVRTF.

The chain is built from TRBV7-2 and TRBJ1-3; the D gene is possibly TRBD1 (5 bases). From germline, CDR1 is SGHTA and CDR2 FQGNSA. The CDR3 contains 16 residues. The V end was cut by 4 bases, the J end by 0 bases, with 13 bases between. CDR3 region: CASSSQGTGSGNTIYF. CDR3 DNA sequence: TGTGCCAGCAGCTCCCAGGGCACGGGCTCTGGAAACACCATATATTTT.

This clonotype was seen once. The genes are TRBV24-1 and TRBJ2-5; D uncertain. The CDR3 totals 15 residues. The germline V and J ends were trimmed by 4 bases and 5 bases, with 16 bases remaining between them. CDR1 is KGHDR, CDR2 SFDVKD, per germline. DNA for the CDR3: TGTGCCACCAGTGAGCGGACCCTCGTAAGGGAGACCCAGTACTTC. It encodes CATSERTLVRETQYF.

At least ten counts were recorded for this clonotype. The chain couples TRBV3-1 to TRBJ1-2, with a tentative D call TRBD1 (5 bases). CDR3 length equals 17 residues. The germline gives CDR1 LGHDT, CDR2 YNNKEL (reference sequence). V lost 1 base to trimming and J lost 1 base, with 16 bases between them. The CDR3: CASSQGGESDLNYGYTF. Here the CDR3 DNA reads TGTGCCAGCAGCCAAGGGGGCGAGAGCGACCTTAACTATGGCTACACCTTC.

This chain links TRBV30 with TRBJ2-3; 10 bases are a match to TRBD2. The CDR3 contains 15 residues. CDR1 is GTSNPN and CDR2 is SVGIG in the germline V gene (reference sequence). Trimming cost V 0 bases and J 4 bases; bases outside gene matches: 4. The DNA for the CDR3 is TGTGCCTGGAGTGTAAAGCGGGGGGGCGCAGATACGCAGTATTTT. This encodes CAWSVKRGGADTQYF.

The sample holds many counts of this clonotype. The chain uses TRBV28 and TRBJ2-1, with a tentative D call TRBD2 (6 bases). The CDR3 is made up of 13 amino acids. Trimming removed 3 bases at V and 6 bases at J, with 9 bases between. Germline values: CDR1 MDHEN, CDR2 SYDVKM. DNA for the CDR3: TGTGCCAGCAGTTTCGGGAGTATCAATGAGCAGTTCTTC. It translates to CASSFGSINEQFF.

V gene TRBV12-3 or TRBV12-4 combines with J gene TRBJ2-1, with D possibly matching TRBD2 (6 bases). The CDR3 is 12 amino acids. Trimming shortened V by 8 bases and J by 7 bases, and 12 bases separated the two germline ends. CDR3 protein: CASGGGWNEQFF. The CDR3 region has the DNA TGTGCCAGCGGTGGGGGGTGGAATGAGCAGTTCTTC.

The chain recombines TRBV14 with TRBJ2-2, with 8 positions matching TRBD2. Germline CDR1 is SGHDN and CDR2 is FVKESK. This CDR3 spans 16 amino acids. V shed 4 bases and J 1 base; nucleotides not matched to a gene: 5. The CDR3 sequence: CASSRIAGLNTGELFF. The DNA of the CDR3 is TGTGCCAGCAGCCGGATAGCGGGGTTGAACACCGGGGAGCTGTTTTTT.

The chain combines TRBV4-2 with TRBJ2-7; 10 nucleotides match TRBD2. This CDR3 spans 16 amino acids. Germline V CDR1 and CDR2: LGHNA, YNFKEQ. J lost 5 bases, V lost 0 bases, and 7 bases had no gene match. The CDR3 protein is CASSQEASGSPDEQYF. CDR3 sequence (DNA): TGTGCCAGCAGCCAAGAGGCTAGCGGGAGCCCTGACGAGCAGTACTTC.

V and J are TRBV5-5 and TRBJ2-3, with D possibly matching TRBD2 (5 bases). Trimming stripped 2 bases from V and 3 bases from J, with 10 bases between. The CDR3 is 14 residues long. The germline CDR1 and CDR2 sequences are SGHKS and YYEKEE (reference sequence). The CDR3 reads CASSFQSGTDTQYF. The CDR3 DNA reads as TGTGCCAGCAGCTTTCAGAGCGGAACAGATACGCAGTATTTT.

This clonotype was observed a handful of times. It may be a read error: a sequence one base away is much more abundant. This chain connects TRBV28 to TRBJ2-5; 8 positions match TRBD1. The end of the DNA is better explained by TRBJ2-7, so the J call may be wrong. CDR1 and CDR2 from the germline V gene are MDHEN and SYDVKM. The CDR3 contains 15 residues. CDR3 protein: CASGNVAQGEDEQYF. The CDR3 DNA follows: TGTGCCAGCGGCAACGTTGCACAGGGGGAAGACGAGCAGTACTTC.

CDR3 amino acids: CASSESRTGGAGNTQYF. In DNA, the CDR3 is TGCGCCAGCAGTGAGTCGAGGACGGGGGGGGCAGGCAATACGCAGTATTTT. The V call is TRBV10-2, the J call TRBJ2-3, with 8 bases lining up with TRBD2. Trimming at V came to 0 bases and at J to 7 bases, leaving 12 bases not matched to a gene. This CDR3 comprises 17 residues. From germline, CDR1 is WSHSY and CDR2 SAAADI.

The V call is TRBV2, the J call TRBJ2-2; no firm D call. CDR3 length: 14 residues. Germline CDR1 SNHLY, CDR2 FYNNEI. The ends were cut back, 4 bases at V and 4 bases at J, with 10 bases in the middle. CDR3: CASSVGRSTGELFF. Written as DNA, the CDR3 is TGTGCCAGCAGTGTGGGCCGCAGCACCGGGGAGCTGTTTTTT.

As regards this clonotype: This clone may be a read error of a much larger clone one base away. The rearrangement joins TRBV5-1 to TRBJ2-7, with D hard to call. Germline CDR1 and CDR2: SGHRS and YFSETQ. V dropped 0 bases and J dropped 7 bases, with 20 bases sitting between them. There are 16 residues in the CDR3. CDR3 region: CASSLVEAGSYNEQYF. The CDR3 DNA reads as TGCGCCAGCAGCTTGGTAGAGGCCGGGTCCTACAATGAGCAGTACTTC.

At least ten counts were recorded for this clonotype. The CDR3 coding sequence is TGTGCCAGCAGCGTGGGGACTCCTAGCACAGATACGCAGTATTTT. Translation gives CASSVGTPSTDTQYF. This rearrangement joins TRBV9 to TRBJ2-3; possibly TRBD2 for D (6 bases). The CDR3 consists of 15 residues. Germline CDR1 is SGDLS and CDR2 is YYNGEE. V gave up 2 bases and J gave up 0 bases, with 10 bases separating them.

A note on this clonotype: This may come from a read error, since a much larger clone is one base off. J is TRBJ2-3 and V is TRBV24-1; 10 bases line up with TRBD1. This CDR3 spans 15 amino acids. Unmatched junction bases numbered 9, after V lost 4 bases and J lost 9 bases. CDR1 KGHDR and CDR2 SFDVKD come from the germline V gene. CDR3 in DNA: TGTGCCACCAGTGAACCGGGACAGGGGTGTCGGACGCAGTATTTT. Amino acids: CATSEPGQGCRTQYF.

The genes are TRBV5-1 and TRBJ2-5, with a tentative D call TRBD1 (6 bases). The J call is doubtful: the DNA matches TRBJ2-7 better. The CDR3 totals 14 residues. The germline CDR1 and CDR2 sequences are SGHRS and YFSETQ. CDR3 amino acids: CASSLPGQAFEQYF. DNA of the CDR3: TGCGCCAGCAGCTTGCCGGGACAAGCCTTCGAGCAGTACTTC.

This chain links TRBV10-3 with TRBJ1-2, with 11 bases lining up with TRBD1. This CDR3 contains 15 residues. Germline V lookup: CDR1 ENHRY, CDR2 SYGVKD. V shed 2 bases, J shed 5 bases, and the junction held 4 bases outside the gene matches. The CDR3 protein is CAISEGTGGGYGYTF. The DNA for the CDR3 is TGTGCCATCAGTGAGGGGACAGGGGGAGGATATGGCTACACCTTC.

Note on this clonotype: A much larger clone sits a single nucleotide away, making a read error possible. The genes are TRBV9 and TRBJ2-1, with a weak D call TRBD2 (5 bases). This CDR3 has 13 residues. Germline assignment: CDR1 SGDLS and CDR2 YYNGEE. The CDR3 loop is CASSRDTGNGQFF. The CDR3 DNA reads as TGTGCCAGCAGCCGTGACACCGGGAATGGGCAGTTCTTC.

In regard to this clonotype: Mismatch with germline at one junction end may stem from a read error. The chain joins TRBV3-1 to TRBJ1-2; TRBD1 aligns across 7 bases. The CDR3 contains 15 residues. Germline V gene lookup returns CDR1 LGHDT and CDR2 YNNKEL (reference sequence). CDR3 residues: CASSRRQGSNYGHTF. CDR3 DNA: TGTGCCAGCAGTCGTAGACAGGGTTCTAACTATGGCCACACCTTC. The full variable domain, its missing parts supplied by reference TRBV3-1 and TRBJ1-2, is DTAVSQTPKYLVTQMGNDKSIKCEQNLGHDTMYWYKQDSKKFLKIMFSYNNKELIINETVPNRFSPKSPDKAHLNLHINSLELGDSAVYFCASSRRQGSNYGHTFGSGTRLTVV.

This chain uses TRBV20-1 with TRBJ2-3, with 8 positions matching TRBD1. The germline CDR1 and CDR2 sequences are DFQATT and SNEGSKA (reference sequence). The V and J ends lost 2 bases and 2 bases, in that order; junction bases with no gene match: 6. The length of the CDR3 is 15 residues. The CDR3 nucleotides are TGCAGTGCTAGATCGGACAGGGTCCCCACAGATACGCAGTATTTT. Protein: CSARSDRVPTDTQYF.

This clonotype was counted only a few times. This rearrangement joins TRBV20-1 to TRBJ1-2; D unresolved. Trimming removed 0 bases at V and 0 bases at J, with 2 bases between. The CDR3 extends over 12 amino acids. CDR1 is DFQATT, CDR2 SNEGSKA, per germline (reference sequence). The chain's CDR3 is CSAREPNYGYTF. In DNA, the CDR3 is TGCAGTGCTAGAGAGCCTAACTATGGCTACACCTTC.

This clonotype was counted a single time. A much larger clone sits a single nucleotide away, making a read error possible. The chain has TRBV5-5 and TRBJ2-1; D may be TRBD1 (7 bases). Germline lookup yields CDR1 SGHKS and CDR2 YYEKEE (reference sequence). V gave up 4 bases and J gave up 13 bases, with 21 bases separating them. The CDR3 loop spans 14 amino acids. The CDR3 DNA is TGTGCCAGCAGCACGAGGGGGCGCGGGGAGACCCAGTTCTTC. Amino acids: CASSTRGRGETQFF.

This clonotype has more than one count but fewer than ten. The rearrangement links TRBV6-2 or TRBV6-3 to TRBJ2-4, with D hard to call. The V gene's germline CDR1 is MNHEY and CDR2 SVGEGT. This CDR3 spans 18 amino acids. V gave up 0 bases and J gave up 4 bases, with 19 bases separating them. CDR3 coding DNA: TGTGCCAGCAGTTACTCGAAACGGTCAGGCAACAGTAAAAACATTCAGTACTTC. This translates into CASSYSKRSGNSKNIQYF.